This T cell receptor (beta chain) was documented in a study of blood T cell repertoires in COVID-19. The overall study: Whether acute or convalescent, the COVID-19 samples came from the United States, Italy and Spain. Sample material is recorded as cDNA or gDNA derived from T cells, B-cell-depleted T cells, or PBMCs.

Source study methods: Cell counts per sample came from amplifying reference gene primers. Sequencing was performed with immunoSEQ multiplex PCR; in TCRdb, only in-frame clones are kept and a portion is missing. V and J calls plus clone size are reproduced from that table; the DNA served to infer D and trimming. The sample contains about 120,000 clones, more than 75% of which appear only once. Looked up from germline, CDR1 is SNHLY and CDR2 is FYNNEI. V lost 1 base to trimming and J lost 7 bases; unmatched junction nucleotides: 0. The CDR3 loop spans 13 amino acids. This clone came up once. This CDR3 is also generated by other DNA sequences in the sample.

The gene calls are TRBV2 and TRBJ2-1, with 8 bases identical to TRBD2. Specimen: peripheral blood. The receptor was derived from a woman in her 70s with acute or convalescent COVID-19. CDR3: CASSEGLANEQFF. The DNA of the CDR3 is TGTGCCAGCAGTGAAGGACTAGCGAATGAGCAGTTCTTC.